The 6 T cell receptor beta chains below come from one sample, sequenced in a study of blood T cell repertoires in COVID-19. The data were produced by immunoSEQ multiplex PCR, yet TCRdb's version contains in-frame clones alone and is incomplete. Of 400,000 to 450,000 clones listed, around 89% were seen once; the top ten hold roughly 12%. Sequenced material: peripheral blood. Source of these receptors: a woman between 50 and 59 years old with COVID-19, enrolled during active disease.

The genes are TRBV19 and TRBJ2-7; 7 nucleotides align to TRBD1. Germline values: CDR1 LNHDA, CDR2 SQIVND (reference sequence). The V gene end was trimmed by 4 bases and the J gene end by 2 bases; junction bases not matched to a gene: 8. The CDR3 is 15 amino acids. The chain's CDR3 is CASSKAPDRAYEQYF. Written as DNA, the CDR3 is TGTGCCAGTAGTAAGGCGCCCGACAGGGCCTACGAGCAGTACTTC.

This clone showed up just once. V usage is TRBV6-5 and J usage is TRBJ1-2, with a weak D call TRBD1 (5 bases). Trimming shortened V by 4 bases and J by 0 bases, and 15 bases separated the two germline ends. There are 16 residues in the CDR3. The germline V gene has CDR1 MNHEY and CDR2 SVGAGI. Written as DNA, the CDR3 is TGTGCCAGCAGTTCTGCGGAGGGGATAGCTAACTATGGCTACACCTTC. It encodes CASSSAEGIANYGYTF.

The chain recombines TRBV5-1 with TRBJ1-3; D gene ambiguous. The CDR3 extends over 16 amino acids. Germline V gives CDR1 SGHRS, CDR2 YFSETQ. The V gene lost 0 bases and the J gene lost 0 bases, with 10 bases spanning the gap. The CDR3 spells CASSLAEFLSGNTIYF. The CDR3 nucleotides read TGCGCCAGCAGCTTGGCCGAGTTTCTCTCTGGAAACACCATATATTTT.

CDR3 amino acids: CASGSNPGPGNTIYF. The CDR3 DNA sequence: TGTGCTAGTGGTTCCAACCCTGGGCCTGGAAACACCATATATTTT. The chain has TRBV12-5 and TRBJ1-3; D is undetermined. Germline lookup yields CDR1 LGHNT and CDR2 FRNRAP. This CDR3 contains 15 residues. The germline V and J ends were trimmed by 4 bases and 2 bases, with 12 bases remaining between them. The whole variable domain, remainder taken from reference TRBV12-5 and TRBJ1-3, is DARVTQTPRHKVTEMGQEVTMRCQPILGHNTVFWYRQTMMQGLELLAYFRNRAPLDDSGMPKDRFSAEMPDATLATLKIQPSEPRDSAVYFCASGSNPGPGNTIYFGEGSWLTVV.

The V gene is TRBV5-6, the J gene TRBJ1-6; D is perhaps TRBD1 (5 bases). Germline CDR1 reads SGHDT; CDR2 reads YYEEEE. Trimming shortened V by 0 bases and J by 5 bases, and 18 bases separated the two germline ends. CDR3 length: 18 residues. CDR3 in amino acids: CASSLASAGLVNNSPLHF. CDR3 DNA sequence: TGTGCCAGCAGCTTGGCCTCGGCAGGGCTAGTAAATAATTCACCCCTCCACTTT.

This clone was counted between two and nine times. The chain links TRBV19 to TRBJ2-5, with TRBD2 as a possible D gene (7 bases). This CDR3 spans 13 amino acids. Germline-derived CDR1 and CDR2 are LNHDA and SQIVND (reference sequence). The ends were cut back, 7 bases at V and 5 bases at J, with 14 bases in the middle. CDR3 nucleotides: TGTGCCAGTACTCGGGGGGCAGGTGAGACCCAGTACTTC. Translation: CASTRGAGETQYF. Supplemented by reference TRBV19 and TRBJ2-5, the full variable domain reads DGGITQSPKYLFRKEGQNVTLSCEQNLNHDAMYWYRQDPGQGLRLIYYSQIVNDFQKGDIAEGYSVSREKKESFPLTVTSAQKNPTAFYLCASTRGAGETQYFGPGTRLLVL.